The rows below give T cell receptor beta chains drawn from one sample of a study of cytomegalovirus exposure and HLA in healthy donors. Sequencing was performed with immunoSEQ multiplex PCR; in TCRdb, only in-frame clones are kept and a portion is missing. In the table there are roughly 120,000 clones, 75% to 85% of which are singletons. Sequenced: PBMCs. The receptor set was obtained from a female donor in good health and CMV-seropositive. CDR3s include the opening cysteine and the closing phenylalanine or tryptophan. The order of the fields is V gene, J gene, clone size, D gene, CDR3 protein, CDR3 DNA. A D gene is named only where the DNA matches it firmly. Expanded clones are given a class, and other clones once, few, many or no size at all.

v_gene: TRBV6-6; j_gene: TRBJ2-5; abundance: .; d_gene: .; CDR3aa: CASSSEETQYF; CDR3nt: TGTGCCAGCAGTTCGGAAGAGACCCAGTACTTC
v_gene: TRBV15; j_gene: TRBJ2-1; abundance: .; d_gene: TRBD1; CDR3aa: CATSRTGGNNEQFF; CDR3nt: TGTGCCACCAGCCGGACAGGAGGAAACAATGAGCAGTTCTTC
v_gene: TRBV10-3; j_gene: TRBJ1-2; abundance: .; d_gene: TRBD1; CDR3aa: CAISGTGGRSGNYGYTF; CDR3nt: TGTGCCATCAGCGGGACAGGGGGACGGTCTGGGAACTATGGCTACACCTTC
v_gene: TRBV5-4; j_gene: TRBJ1-3; abundance: .; d_gene: .; CDR3aa: CASSLASRGNTIYF; CDR3nt: TGTGCCAGCAGCTTAGCCTCCAGGGGAAACACCATATATTTT
v_gene: TRBV10-3; j_gene: TRBJ2-7; abundance: .; d_gene: .; CDR3aa: CAISEAQPGIPYEQYF; CDR3nt: TGTGCCATCAGTGAGGCGCAGCCAGGGATCCCCTACGAGCAGTACTTC
v_gene: TRBV2; j_gene: TRBJ2-7; abundance: few; d_gene: .; CDR3aa: CACDRSSHEQYF; CDR3nt: TGTGCTTGTGACAGGTCGAGCCACGAGCAGTACTTC
v_gene: TRBV5-1; j_gene: TRBJ1-6; abundance: .; d_gene: .; CDR3aa: CASSFSGGYSPLHF; CDR3nt: TGCGCCAGCAGCTTTTCGGGTGGGTACTCACCCCTCCACTTT
v_gene: TRBV15; j_gene: TRBJ1-2; abundance: .; d_gene: TRBD1; CDR3aa: CATSRDRAGGFYGYTF; CDR3nt: TGTGCCACCAGCAGAGATCGGGCAGGGGGATTCTATGGCTACACCTTC
v_gene: TRBV6-5; j_gene: TRBJ1-2; abundance: .; d_gene: .; CDR3aa: CASRAGVYGYTF; CDR3nt: TGTGCCAGCCGAGCCGGGGTCTATGGCTACACCTTC
v_gene: TRBV9; j_gene: TRBJ1-5; abundance: .; d_gene: .; CDR3aa: CASSVGADNQPQHF; CDR3nt: TGTGCCAGCAGCGTAGGAGCCGATAATCAGCCCCAGCATTTT
v_gene: TRBV5-8; j_gene: TRBJ1-2; abundance: .; d_gene: TRBD1; CDR3aa: CASSRIRQGAGGYTF; CDR3nt: TGTGCCAGCAGCCGTATTCGACAGGGGGCTGGGGGCTACACCTTC
v_gene: TRBV6-1; j_gene: TRBJ1-1; abundance: .; d_gene: TRBD1; CDR3aa: CASKHRGPTEAFF; CDR3nt: TGTGCCAGCAAGCACAGGGGGCCCACTGAAGCTTTCTTT
v_gene: TRBV2; j_gene: TRBJ1-4; abundance: .; d_gene: .; CDR3aa: CASSVQGSEKLFF; CDR3nt: TGTGCCAGCAGTGTCCAGGGGAGCGAAAAACTGTTTTTT
v_gene: TRBV15; j_gene: TRBJ1-2; abundance: .; d_gene: TRBD1; CDR3aa: CATSREGQGPGGYTF; CDR3nt: TGTGCCACCAGCAGAGAGGGACAGGGCCCCGGGGGCTACACCTTC
v_gene: TRBV28; j_gene: TRBJ1-6; abundance: .; d_gene: TRBD1; CDR3aa: CASRTGQGDSPLHF; CDR3nt: TGTGCCAGCAGGACGGGACAGGGGGATTCACCCCTCCACTTT
v_gene: TRBV6-4; j_gene: TRBJ1-5; abundance: .; d_gene: .; CDR3aa: CASSDSYRVSVSNQPQHF; CDR3nt: TGTGCCAGCAGTGACTCCTACAGGGTATCCGTGAGCAATCAGCCCCAGCATTTT
v_gene: TRBV11-1; j_gene: TRBJ2-5; abundance: .; d_gene: TRBD1; CDR3aa: CASSLNRGQETQYF; CDR3nt: TGTGCCAGCAGCTTGAACAGGGGGCAAGAGACCCAGTACTTC
v_gene: TRBV30; j_gene: TRBJ2-2; abundance: .; d_gene: TRBD1; CDR3aa: CAWSVRQGAGELFF; CDR3nt: TGTGCCTGGAGTGTCAGGCAGGGGGCCGGGGAGCTGTTTTTT
v_gene: TRBV4-2; j_gene: TRBJ1-6; abundance: .; d_gene: .; CDR3aa: CASSQVSGQFNSPLHF; CDR3nt: TGTGCCAGCAGCCAAGTGTCAGGACAGTTCAATTCACCCCTCCACTTT
v_gene: TRBV6-5; j_gene: TRBJ1-4; abundance: .; d_gene: .; CDR3aa: CASSYGPGTTNEKLFF; CDR3nt: TGTGCCAGCAGTTACGGGCCGGGGACAACTAATGAAAAACTGTTTTTT
v_gene: TRBV7-2; j_gene: TRBJ2-7; abundance: .; d_gene: TRBD1; CDR3aa: CASSVGTGAHEQYF; CDR3nt: TGTGCCAGCAGCGTCGGGACAGGGGCGCACGAGCAGTACTTC
v_gene: TRBV6-1; j_gene: TRBJ1-3; abundance: .; d_gene: .; CDR3aa: CASNFRGSDTIYF; CDR3nt: TGTGCCAGCAATTTCCGGGGGTCGGACACCATATATTTT
v_gene: TRBV28; j_gene: TRBJ1-5; abundance: .; d_gene: .; CDR3aa: CASSYPSIRQNQPQHF; CDR3nt: TGTGCCAGCAGCTACCCCTCTATCAGACAGAATCAGCCCCAGCATTTT